This T cell receptor (beta chain) is drawn from a study of shared clonotypes between healthy human individuals. This clone appeared a single time. Measured with immunoSEQ multiplex PCR; TCRdb has only the in-frame clones, and not every one. Here the sample spans around 500,000 clones, roughly 80% being singletons. V was pared by 4 bases and J by 1 base, with 17 bases between. The CDR3 sequence is 17 residues long. In germline, CDR1 is KGHSH, CDR2 LQKENI. Donors were healthy HIV-negative adults without recently reported acute infections or vaccinations. Sequenced: PBMCs. The sequence derives from a woman aged 40 to 50 in good health. Some clones in this sample may be carry-over from other donors' samples. This chain links TRBV18 with TRBJ1-5, with D maybe TRBD1 (6 bases). CDR3 region: CASSLFAIDRSNQPQHF. The CDR3 DNA reads as TGTGCCAGCTCACTGTTCGCGATAGACAGGAGCAATCAGCCCCAGCATTTT.